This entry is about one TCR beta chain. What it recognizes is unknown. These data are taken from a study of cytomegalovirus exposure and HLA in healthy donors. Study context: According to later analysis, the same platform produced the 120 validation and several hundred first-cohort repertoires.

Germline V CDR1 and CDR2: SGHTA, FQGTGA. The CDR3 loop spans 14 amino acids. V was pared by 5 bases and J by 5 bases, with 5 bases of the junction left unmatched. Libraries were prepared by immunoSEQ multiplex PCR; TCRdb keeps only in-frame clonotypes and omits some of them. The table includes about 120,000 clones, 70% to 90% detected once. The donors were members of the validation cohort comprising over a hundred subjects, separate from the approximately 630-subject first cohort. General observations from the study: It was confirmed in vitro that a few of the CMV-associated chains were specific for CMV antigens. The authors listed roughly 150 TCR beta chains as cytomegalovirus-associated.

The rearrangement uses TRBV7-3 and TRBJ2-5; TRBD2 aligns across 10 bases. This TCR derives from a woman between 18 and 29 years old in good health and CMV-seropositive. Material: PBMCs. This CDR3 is CASSLAGAGETQYF. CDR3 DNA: TGTGCCAGCAGCCTAGCGGGAGCGGGGGAGACCCAGTACTTC.